This T cell receptor beta chain stems from a study of OX40 agonist ivuxolimab in advanced cancers. This clone is a singleton in its sample. V was pared by 0 bases and J by 5 bases, with 2 bases of the junction left unmatched. The CDR3 sequence is 15 residues long. Germline CDR1 SGHNT, CDR2 YYREEE (reference sequence). TCRdb's table, derived via immunoSEQ multiplex PCR, lists solely in-frame clones and lacks some. The sample consists of around 80,000 clones, 70% to 90% of them appearing once. The sequence came from an adult with an advanced solid tumor such as melanoma, head and neck, liver or kidney cancer. The source material was CD4+ or CD8+ T cells sorted from blood, sampled in a trial of the OX40 agonist ivuxolimab. The chain has TRBV5-4 and TRBJ2-1; 10 bases are a match to TRBD2. The CDR3 DNA follows: TGTGCCAGCAGCTTGGCCGGGACTAGCGACAATGAGCAGTTCTTC. It translates to CASSLAGTSDNEQFF.